What follows are 19 T cell receptor beta chains derived from one specimen sequenced in a study of memory CD4+ T cells and cytomegalovirus serostatus. Sequenced by immunoSEQ multiplex PCR; TCRdb stores in-frame clones only, minus some. The sample lists approximately 49,000 clones, 77% occurring once. The sort gate was single viable CD3+CD4+CD8-CD45RO+ cells for memory CD4+ T cells. Specimen: memory CD4+ T cells from blood. Source of these receptors: an adult in good health and CMV-seronegative.

The rearrangement uses TRBV29-1 and TRBJ1-2; perhaps TRBD1 as D (5 bases). V lost 3 bases to trimming and J lost 5 bases, with 10 bases between them. Germline CDR1 is SQVTM and CDR2 is ANQGSEA. The CDR3 sequence is 12 residues long. The CDR3 sequence is CSVEVGGYGYTF. The CDR3 DNA is TGCAGCGTTGAGGTTGGGGGTTATGGCTACACCTTC.

J is TRBJ2-5 and V is TRBV4-2; 7 bases align to TRBD2. V trimming: 1 base; J trimming: 2 bases; junction bases outside the gene matches: 7. Germline V gene lookup returns CDR1 LGHNA and CDR2 YNFKEQ. The CDR3 has 16 amino acids. CDR3 bases: TGTGCCAGCAGCCAAGTGGGAGGGAGAAAACAAGAGACCCAGTACTTC. Amino acids: CASSQVGGRKQETQYF.

The chain has TRBV10-1 and TRBJ2-7; 9 positions agree with TRBD1. Germline values: CDR1 WNHNN, CDR2 SYGVQD (reference sequence). The CDR3 spans 14 residues. V dropped 6 bases and J dropped 4; count of bases not matched to a gene: 7. The CDR3 reads CASSSGQGAYEQYF. DNA for the CDR3: TGCGCCAGCAGCTCGGGACAGGGCGCTTACGAGCAGTACTTC.

V is TRBV25-1 and J is TRBJ1-1, with a tentative D call TRBD1 (6 bases). The germline gives CDR1 MGHDK, CDR2 SYGVNS. The CDR3 is 14 residues long. V was trimmed by 6 bases and J by 6 bases, leaving 17 bases between them. The CDR3 sequence is CASRGTGTPSEAFF. The CDR3 DNA sequence: TGTGCCAGCAGGGGGACCGGGACACCCTCTGAAGCTTTCTTT.

This clone appeared a single time. CDR3 in DNA: TGTGCCAGCAGCTTAGACAGGGGGTCCACTGAAGCTTTCTTT. It codes for CASSLDRGSTEAFF. The gene calls are TRBV7-2 and TRBJ1-1; 8 positions match TRBD1. Germline V gives CDR1 SGHTA, CDR2 FQGNSA. Unmatched junction bases numbered 2, after V lost 1 base and J lost 4 bases. The CDR3 totals 14 residues.

The J gene is TRBJ2-3, the V gene TRBV2; no clear D. Germline-derived CDR1 and CDR2 are SNHLY and FYNNEI. V gave up 9 bases and J gave up 3 bases, with 7 bases separating them. The CDR3 covers 11 residues. The CDR3 sequence is CARRMTDTQYF. The CDR3 DNA follows: TGTGCCAGGAGAATGACAGATACGCAGTATTTT.

The rearrangement links TRBV5-1 to TRBJ1-6; D is uncertain. CDR3 length: 15 residues. CDR1 is SGHRS, CDR2 YFSETQ, per germline. The V end lost 4 bases, the J end lost 3 bases, and 11 bases lay between the germline ends. This CDR3 is CASSLEVDYNSPLHF. In nucleotides, the CDR3 is TGCGCCAGCAGCCTGGAGGTAGACTATAATTCACCCCTCCACTTT.

The rearrangement joins TRBV9 to TRBJ1-2, with D hard to call. CDR3 length equals 13 residues. Germline V gene lookup returns CDR1 SGDLS and CDR2 YYNGEE. The V end was cut by 0 bases, the J end by 7 bases, with 10 bases between. The CDR3 DNA follows: TGTGCCAGCAGCGTAGTTGAGGGCGCTGGCTACACCTTC. It encodes CASSVVEGAGYTF. Full variable domain (outside the CDR3, taken from reference TRBV9 and TRBJ1-2): DSGVTQTPKHLITATGQRVTLRCSPRSGDLSVYWYQQSLDQGLQFLIQYYNGEERAKGNILERFSAQQFPDLHSELNLSSLELGDSALYFCASSVVEGAGYTFGSGTRLTVV.

The chain links TRBV19 to TRBJ1-4, with a possible D match to TRBD1 (5 bases). CDR3 length: 15 residues. The ends were cut back, 6 bases at V and 1 base at J, with 12 bases in the middle. Germline-derived CDR1 and CDR2 are LNHDA and SQIVND (reference sequence). The CDR3 sequence is CASSQQAVTNEKLFF. The CDR3 coding sequence is TGTGCCAGTAGCCAACAGGCGGTAACTAATGAAAAACTGTTTTTT.

The rearrangement joins TRBV7-2 to TRBJ2-5, with 7 positions matching TRBD2. CDR1 SGHTA and CDR2 FQGNSA come from the germline V gene. Unmatched junction bases numbered 12, after V lost 4 bases and J lost 4 bases. This CDR3 comprises 16 residues. The DNA for the CDR3 is TGTGCCAGCAGCTCTGAGCTCCCCGGCGGGGGAGAGACCCAGTACTTC. Translation: CASSSELPGGGETQYF.

This clone was detected a few times. The chain has TRBV19 and TRBJ1-1, with TRBD1 matching 10 bases. The CDR3 covers 17 residues. With 5 bases clipped from V and 2 bases from J, the junction kept 11 bases outside the gene matches. Germline V gene sequence: CDR1 LNHDA, CDR2 SQIVND (reference sequence). CDR3 loop: CASSPRQGASYNTEAFF. The CDR3 DNA reads as TGTGCCAGTAGTCCGAGACAGGGGGCGTCTTACAACACTGAAGCTTTCTTT.

Only a few counts were recorded for this clone. The chain combines TRBV5-6 with TRBJ2-7, with D possibly matching TRBD1 (6 bases). The CDR3 is 14 residues long. Germline CDR1 is SGHDT and CDR2 is YYEEEE. The V and J ends lost 2 bases and 2 bases respectively, with 11 bases between them. Written as DNA, the CDR3 is TGTGCCAGCAGCTTATGGCCAGGGGCCTACGAGCAGTACTTC. Translation: CASSLWPGAYEQYF. The full variable domain, in which reference TRBV5-6 and TRBJ2-7 provide the parts outside the CDR3, is DAGVTQSPTHLIKTRGQQVTLRCSPKSGHDTVSWYQQALGQGPQFIFQYYEEEERQRGNFPDRFSGHQFPNYSSELNVNALLLGDSALYLCASSLWPGAYEQYFGPGTRLTVT.

V usage is TRBV4-2 and J usage is TRBJ2-7; TRBD2 matches at 14 bases. Per the germline V gene, CDR1 is LGHNA and CDR2 is YNFKEQ. The CDR3 runs 15 residues. V shed 3 bases, J shed 5 bases, and the junction held 3 bases outside the gene matches. In nucleotides, the CDR3 is TGTGCCAGCAGCCAGACTAGCGGGGGGGCAAACGAGCAGTACTTC. Translation gives CASSQTSGGANEQYF.

The V call is TRBV19, the J call TRBJ2-2, with TRBD1 matching 7 bases. The CDR3 contains 15 residues. V was pared by 4 bases and J by 3 bases, with 5 bases of the junction left unmatched. Germline CDR1 and CDR2: LNHDA and SQIVND (reference sequence). DNA for the CDR3: TGTGCCAGTAGTAAGGGACAGACTTACACCGGGGAGCTGTTTTTT. It encodes CASSKGQTYTGELFF. The whole variable domain, filled in from reference TRBV19 and TRBJ2-2, reads DGGITQSPKYLFRKEGQNVTLSCEQNLNHDAMYWYRQDPGQGLRLIYYSQIVNDFQKGDIAEGYSVSREKKESFPLTVTSAQKNPTAFYLCASSKGQTYTGELFFGEGSRLTVL.

A note on this clone: Other DNA sequences in the same sample also yield this CDR3. V is TRBV2 and J is TRBJ1-1, with D uncertain. This CDR3 has 12 residues. V dropped 4 bases and J dropped 1 base, with 4 bases sitting between them. In germline, CDR1 is SNHLY, CDR2 FYNNEI. The CDR3 is CASSAGNTEAFF. CDR3 DNA sequence: TGTGCCAGCAGTGCCGGGAACACTGAAGCTTTCTTT.

V gene TRBV6-5 combines with J gene TRBJ1-3, with D unresolved. This CDR3 has 15 amino acids. CDR1 MNHEY and CDR2 SVGAGI come from the germline V gene. Deletions cut 4 bases from V and 0 bases from J, with 10 bases between. CDR3 nucleotide sequence: TGTGCCAGCAGTTCCACCTGGTACTCTGGAAACACCATATATTTT. This gives the protein CASSSTWYSGNTIYF.

The J gene is TRBJ1-1, the V gene TRBV19; TRBD1 agrees at 8 bases. The germline gives CDR1 LNHDA, CDR2 SQIVND (reference sequence). The CDR3 is 15 amino acids. V lost 7 bases, J lost 1 base, and 8 bases stayed unmatched. This CDR3 is CASTDRAIPNTEAFF. Written as DNA, the CDR3 is TGTGCCAGTACGGACAGGGCAATTCCGAACACTGAAGCTTTCTTT. Full variable domain (remainder filled in from reference TRBV19 and TRBJ1-1): DGGITQSPKYLFRKEGQNVTLSCEQNLNHDAMYWYRQDPGQGLRLIYYSQIVNDFQKGDIAEGYSVSREKKESFPLTVTSAQKNPTAFYLCASTDRAIPNTEAFFGQGTRLTVV.

In its sample, this clone was seen a few times. The chain has TRBV15 and TRBJ1-2; the match to TRBD1 covers 9 bases. The ends lost 0 bases at V and 8 bases at J; junction bases unmatched: 7. CDR1 and CDR2 (germline): LNHNV, YYDKDF (reference sequence). This CDR3 is 15 amino acids long. CDR3 sequence reads: CATSRERGQGYGYTF. Written as DNA, the CDR3 is TGTGCCACCAGCAGAGAACGGGGACAGGGTTACGGCTACACCTTC.

V usage is TRBV7-8 and J usage is TRBJ1-2; 7 nucleotides match TRBD1. The CDR3 extends over 13 amino acids. Trimming cost V 2 bases and J 3 bases; bases outside gene matches: 0. Germline V CDR1 and CDR2: SGHVS, FQNEAQ. CDR3 sequence reads: CASSLQGDYGYTF. CDR3 sequence (DNA): TGTGCCAGCAGCTTACAGGGGGACTATGGCTACACCTTC.